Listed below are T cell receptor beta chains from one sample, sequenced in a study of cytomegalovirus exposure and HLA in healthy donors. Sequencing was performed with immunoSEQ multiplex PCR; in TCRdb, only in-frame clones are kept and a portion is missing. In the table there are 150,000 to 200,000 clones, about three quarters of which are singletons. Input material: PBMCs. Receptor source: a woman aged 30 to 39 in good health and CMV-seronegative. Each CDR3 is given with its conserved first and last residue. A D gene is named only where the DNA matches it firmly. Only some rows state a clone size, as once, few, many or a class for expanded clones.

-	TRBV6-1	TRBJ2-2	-	CASRTGTNTGELFF	TGTGCCAGCAGGACAGGGACTAACACCGGGGAGCTGTTTTTT
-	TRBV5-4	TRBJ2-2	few	CACRVGRGTGELFF	TGTGCCTGCCGTGTAGGGCGGGGCACCGGGGAGCTGTTTTTT
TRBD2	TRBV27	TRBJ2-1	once	CASSSLAGGNEQFF	TGTGCCAGCAGCTCACTAGCGGGGGGGAATGAGCAGTTCTTC
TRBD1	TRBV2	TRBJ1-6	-	CASRGQGESPLHF	TGTGCCAGCAGAGGACAGGGAGAATCACCCCTCCACTTT
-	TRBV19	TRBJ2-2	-	CASSIGTNTGELFF	TGTGCCAGTAGCATAGGAACTAACACCGGGGAGCTGTTTTTT
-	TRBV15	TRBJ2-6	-	CATSRSIRTLSGANVLTF	TGTGCCACCAGCCGGTCTATTAGAACCCTATCTGGGGCCAACGTCCTGACTTTC
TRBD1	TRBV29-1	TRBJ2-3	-	CSVPRQGGDTQYF	TGCAGCGTTCCGAGACAGGGGGGAGATACGCAGTATTTT
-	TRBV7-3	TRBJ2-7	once	CASSLFNEQYF	TGTGCCAGCAGCTTATTCAATGAGCAGTACTTC
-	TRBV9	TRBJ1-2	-	CASSVAPDRWFRYGYTF	TGTGCCAGCAGCGTCGCCCCCGACAGGTGGTTTAGGTATGGCTACACCTTC
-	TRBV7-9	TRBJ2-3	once	CASSLAASGTDTQYF	TGTGCCAGCAGCTTAGCAGCATCGGGCACAGATACGCAGTATTTT
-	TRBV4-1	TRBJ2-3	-	CASSQAAGLDTQYF	TGCGCCAGCAGCCAAGCTGCAGGGCTAGATACGCAGTATTTT
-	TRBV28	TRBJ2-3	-	CASSFGAGTQYF	TGTGCCAGCAGTTTCGGCGCAGGTACGCAGTATTTT
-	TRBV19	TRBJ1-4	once	CASSLGPAPNEKLFF	TGTGCCAGTAGTCTTGGGCCAGCCCCTAATGAAAAACTGTTTTTT
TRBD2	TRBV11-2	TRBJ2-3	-	CASSLGRGGRTDTQYF	TGTGCCAGCAGCTTGGGTCGGGGAGGGCGGACAGATACGCAGTATTTT
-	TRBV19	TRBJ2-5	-	CASSRTTGPAGETQYF	TGTGCCAGTAGTAGGACTACGGGACCTGCGGGGGAGACCCAGTACTTC
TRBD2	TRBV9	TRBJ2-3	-	CASSTVSSGRRDTQYF	TGTGCCAGCAGCACCGTTTCTAGCGGGAGACGAGATACGCAGTATTTT
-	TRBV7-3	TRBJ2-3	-	CASSFGGLTDTQYF	TGTGCCAGCAGCTTTGGCGGACTCACAGATACGCAGTATTTT
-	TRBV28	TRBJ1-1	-	CASSSEELLNTEAFF	TGTGCCAGCAGTTCCGAGGAGTTGTTGAACACTGAAGCTTTCTTT
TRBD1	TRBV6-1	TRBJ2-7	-	CASSGAGTGRSYEQYF	TGTGCCAGCAGTGGCGCCGGGACAGGGAGATCCTACGAGCAGTACTTC
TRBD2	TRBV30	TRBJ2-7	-	CAWGTSVAEQYF	TGTGCCTGGGGGACTAGCGTCGCCGAGCAGTACTTC
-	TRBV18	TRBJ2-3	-	CASSPRLTDTQYF	TGTGCCAGCTCACCGCGACTGACAGATACGCAGTATTTT
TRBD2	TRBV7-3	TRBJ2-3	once	CASSLMPSGGASDTQYF	TGTGCCAGCAGCTTAATGCCTAGCGGGGGGGCCTCGGATACGCAGTATTTT
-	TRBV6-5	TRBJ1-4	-	CASRNGATNEKLFF	TGTGCCAGCAGGAACGGTGCAACTAATGAAAAACTGTTTTTT
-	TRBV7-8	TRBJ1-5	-	CASSVAGGSNQPQHF	TGTGCCAGCAGCGTCGCTGGGGGGAGCAATCAGCCCCAGCATTTT
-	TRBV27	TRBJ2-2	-	CASTSLDSLSGELFF	TGTGCCAGCACCTCTTTGGACAGCCTATCCGGGGAGCTGTTTTTT
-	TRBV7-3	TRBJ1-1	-	CASSFKWTANTEAFF	TGTGCCAGCAGCTTCAAGTGGACAGCGAACACTGAAGCTTTCTTT
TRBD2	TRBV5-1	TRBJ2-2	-	CASSLVSSGSTGELFF	TGCGCCAGCAGCTTGGTGTCTAGCGGATCTACCGGGGAGCTGTTTTTT
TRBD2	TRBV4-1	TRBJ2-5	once	CASSQDFGAGGPETQYF	TGCGCCAGCAGCCAAGATTTTGGAGCGGGAGGGCCGGAGACCCAGTACTTC
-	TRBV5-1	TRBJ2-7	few	CASSLAGILSYEQYF	TGCGCCAGCAGCTTGGCAGGGATTTTGTCCTACGAGCAGTACTTC
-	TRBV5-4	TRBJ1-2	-	CASRNGTRANYGYTF	TGTGCCAGCAGAAACGGGACAAGAGCTAACTATGGCTACACCTTC
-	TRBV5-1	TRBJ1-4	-	CASSLQGFNEKLFF	TGCGCCAGCAGCTTACAGGGATTTAATGAAAAACTGTTTTTT
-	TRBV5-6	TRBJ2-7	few	CASSLDRAGEQYF	TGTGCCAGCAGCTTGGACAGGGCTGGGGAGCAGTACTTC
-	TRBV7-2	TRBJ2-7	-	CASSYRVHEQYF	TGTGCCAGCAGCTACAGGGTCCACGAGCAGTACTTC
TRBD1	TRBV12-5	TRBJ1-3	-	CASGLPTTGVDGNTIYF	TGTGCTAGTGGTTTGCCTACAACAGGGGTGGATGGAAACACCATATATTTT
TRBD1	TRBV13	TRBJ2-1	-	CASSRGTGIGNEQFF	TGTGCCAGCAGCCGAGGGACAGGAATAGGCAATGAGCAGTTCTTC
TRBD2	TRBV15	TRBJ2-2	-	CATSRDNLAGGTGELFF	TGTGCCACCAGCAGAGATAACCTAGCGGGGGGCACCGGGGAGCTGTTTTTT
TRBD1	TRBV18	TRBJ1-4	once	CASSPLTGGNNEKLFF	TGTGCCAGCTCACCTCTTACAGGGGGGAATAATGAAAAACTGTTTTTT
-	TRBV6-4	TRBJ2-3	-	CASSTGFGTDTQYF	TGTGCCAGCAGTACAGGGTTTGGCACAGATACGCAGTATTTT
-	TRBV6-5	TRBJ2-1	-	CASSYGPPGSYNEQFF	TGTGCCAGCAGTTACGGGCCCCCCGGCTCCTACAATGAGCAGTTCTTC
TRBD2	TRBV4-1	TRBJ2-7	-	CASSLPTSGRSGYEQYF	TGCGCCAGCAGCCTTCCGACTAGCGGGAGATCTGGATACGAGCAGTACTTC
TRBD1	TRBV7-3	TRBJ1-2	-	CASSFWPGGTGALSHYGYTF	TGTGCCAGCAGCTTTTGGCCCGGTGGGACAGGCGCTTTAAGCCACTATGGCTACACCTTC
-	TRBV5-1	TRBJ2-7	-	CASSPQGSYEQYF	TGCGCCAGCAGCCCCCAAGGGAGCTACGAGCAGTACTTC
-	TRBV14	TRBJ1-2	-	CASSAQGLGYTF	TGTGCCAGCAGCGCACAGGGTTTGGGCTACACCTTC
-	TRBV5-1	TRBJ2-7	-	CASSRQGHEQYF	TGCGCCAGCTCCCGGCAGGGGCACGAGCAGTACTTC
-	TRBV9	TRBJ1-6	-	CASSVYQNNSPLHF	TGTGCCAGCAGCGTATACCAGAATAATTCACCCCTCCACTTT
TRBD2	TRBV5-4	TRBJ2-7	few	CASSLGVSSGTYEQYF	TGTGCCAGCAGCTTGGGGGTGTCTAGCGGGACCTACGAGCAGTACTTC
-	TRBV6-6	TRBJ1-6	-	CASSQTREGALHF	TGTGCCAGCAGTCAAACCAGAGAGGGGGCCCTCCACTTT